A selection of T cell receptor beta chains follows, all from one sample in a study of blood T cell repertoires in COVID-19. Profiling relied on immunoSEQ multiplex PCR, and the TCRdb table lists in-frame clones only, not all of them. The table includes approximately 400,000 clones, approximately 90% detected once. Sequenced sample: peripheral blood. These receptors all stem from a woman in her forties or fifties with COVID-19, enrolled during active disease. The conserved cysteine and the conserved F or W are not part of the CDR3 here. The D gene is left open where the match is weak.

ASSPQGKAGGYT,TRBV18,TRBJ1-2,NA,12
SASPPGGADSNQPQH,TRBV20-1,TRBJ1-5,TRBD1,15
ASSAGSSLIWGGRF,TRBV5-6,TRBJ2-1,TRBD2,14
ASSLVRYWDRGLEEAF,TRBV7-9,TRBJ1-1,TRBD1,16
ASSPRNYGYT,TRBV7-9,TRBJ1-2,NA,10
ASSLGGTGPSVRPLH,TRBV5-1,TRBJ1-6,TRBD1,15
ASSGLRGEHGYT,TRBV9,TRBJ1-2,NA,12
AWRTSGGGDTQY,TRBV30,TRBJ2-3,TRBD2,12
ASSIEPDRGNTEAF,TRBV19,TRBJ1-1,TRBD1,14
ASSEGLSRRTDTQY,TRBV2,TRBJ2-3,NA,14
ASSSYRGSEAF,TRBV12-3/TRBV12-4,TRBJ1-1,TRBD1,11
ASSIDRGNTEAF,TRBV19,TRBJ1-1,TRBD1,12
ASNLVGTGADTQY,TRBV2,TRBJ2-3,TRBD1,13
ASSGGDEQY,TRBV12-3/TRBV12-4,TRBJ2-7,NA,9
ASSRTGAGNTIY,TRBV7-8,TRBJ1-3,TRBD1,12
ASSEQGASQPQH,TRBV6-1,TRBJ1-5,TRBD1,12
ASSAPGQEKLF,TRBV2,TRBJ1-4,TRBD1,11
ASSPRTGQPQH,TRBV11-2,TRBJ1-5,TRBD1,11
ASSQDEEGEADTQY,TRBV3-1/TRBV3-2,TRBJ2-3,NA,14
ATSGPIGQGEQPQH,TRBV24-1,TRBJ1-5,TRBD1,14
ASSLGGQGTTEAF,TRBV5-1,TRBJ1-1,TRBD1,13
ASSLDTLARGGKLF,TRBV5-1,TRBJ1-4,NA,14
ASSPRGGRNYGYT,TRBV6-5,TRBJ1-2,NA,13
ASSRDRDNYGYT,TRBV6-5,TRBJ1-2,TRBD1,12
ASSLRSDGATT,TRBV5-1,TRBJ1-2,NA,11
SVGPTGVGEQY,TRBV29-1,TRBJ2-7,NA,11
ASSDIGLAGEIPTYNEQF,TRBV10-1,TRBJ2-1,TRBD2,18
ATSDLRGGDEQY,TRBV24-1,TRBJ2-7,NA,12
ASSELAGRGDEQY,TRBV10-2,TRBJ2-7,TRBD2,13
ASSLLIGGRGNTEAF,TRBV5-1,TRBJ1-1,TRBD1,15
ARPQRALAGALNTGELF,TRBV5-3,TRBJ2-2,TRBD2,17
ASSVGFSGEAF,TRBV9,TRBJ1-1,NA,11
ASSLGQGANTEAF,TRBV7-9,TRBJ1-1,TRBD1,13
ASTGQGIEQF,TRBV2,TRBJ2-1,TRBD1,10
ASRNGVEAF,TRBV5-1,TRBJ1-1,NA,9
ASSPRTGGSYEQY,TRBV18,TRBJ2-7,TRBD1,13
AISGGTDTGELF,TRBV10-3,TRBJ2-2,TRBD1,12
ASSSGQGVGEQY,TRBV5-8,TRBJ2-7,TRBD1,12
ASSEPGGDGYT,TRBV6-1,TRBJ1-2,TRBD1,11
ASSVGGPPDEKLF,TRBV6-5,TRBJ1-4,NA,13
ASSQEGRTLLSYGYT,TRBV3-1/TRBV3-2,TRBJ1-2,NA,15
ASSLLAGRGTQY,TRBV7-9,TRBJ2-3,NA,12
ASRPNPATNEKLF,TRBV4-1,TRBJ1-4,NA,13
ASSLRTDRYDGYT,TRBV18,TRBJ1-2,NA,13
ASSLSAGSDNEKLF,TRBV5-5,TRBJ1-4,NA,14
ASSPDTRGSYGYT,TRBV3-1/TRBV3-2,TRBJ1-2,NA,13
ASSPVQSTEAF,TRBV5-6,TRBJ1-1,NA,11
ASSGGLLAPNEQF,TRBV9,TRBJ2-1,NA,13
AWSVRSTLVAEAF,TRBV30,TRBJ1-1,NA,13
AWGPGDGGLAGGPNTGELF,TRBV30,TRBJ2-2,TRBD2,19
AISEGRRSTEAF,TRBV10-3,TRBJ1-1,NA,12
ATSRVTGTEAF,TRBV15,TRBJ1-1,NA,11
ASSHPGRVDYGYT,TRBV4-1,TRBJ1-2,NA,13
ASRGQTNTEAF,TRBV2,TRBJ1-1,NA,11
ASSLLAESYEQY,TRBV5-1,TRBJ2-7,NA,12
ASSATGGPYGYT,TRBV5-6,TRBJ1-2,TRBD1,12
ASSLGSFGLDLEKLF,TRBV11-2,TRBJ1-4,NA,15
ASRATGDDTQY,TRBV9,TRBJ2-3,TRBD1,11
ASTLDEKLF,TRBV6-5,TRBJ1-4,NA,9